This T cell receptor beta chain appears in the sequencing data of a study of shared clonotypes between healthy human individuals. Study context: Two women and a few men aged 18 to 49 served as donors.

The authors sequenced unsorted PBMC DNA on ten immunoSEQ deep assay plates. TCRdb's table, derived via immunoSEQ multiplex PCR, lists solely in-frame clones and lacks some. The table lists more than 400,000 clones, roughly 80% of them singletons. Germline V lookup: CDR1 SQVTM, CDR2 ANQGSEA. The CDR3 has 12 amino acids. Between the trimmed V and J ends, which lost 8 bases and 7 bases, there was a span of 15 bases. This clone was recorded a few times. Antigen: not known. A far larger clone is only one base removed, so a read error is likely. Whole-study results and caveats: The diversity represented, both genetic and in exposure history, was limited by few donors.

The gene calls are TRBV29-1 and TRBJ1-5, with D uncertain. The clonotype was recovered from a woman aged 40 to 50 in good health. Some clones in this sample may be carry-over from other donors' samples. The sequencing input was PBMCs. CDR3 region: CSIVIGQQPQHF. In DNA, the CDR3 is TGCAGCATTGTAATAGGGCAGCAGCCCCAGCATTTT. Filled out from reference TRBV29-1 and TRBJ1-5, the complete variable domain reads SAVISQKPSRDICQRGTSLTIQCQVDSQVTMMFWYRQQPGQSLTLIATANQGSEATYESGFVIDKFPISRPNLTFSTLTVSNMSPEDSSIYLCSIVIGQQPQHFGDGTRLSIL.